These 8 T cell receptor beta chains came from one sample sequenced in a study of siplizumab effects on memory and regulatory T cells. The table came from immunoSEQ multiplex PCR; TCRdb's copy has only in-frame clones and leaves some out. The sample lists approximately 58,000 clones; just over 90% were seen once. Material: CD8+ T cells sorted from blood. The receptor set was obtained from a human donor in good health.

The chain has TRBV7-9 and TRBJ2-1; the match to TRBD2 covers 13 bases. This CDR3 has 15 residues. Losses at the gene ends were 6 bases for V and 5 bases for J; bases not matched to a gene: 4. Germline V gives CDR1 SEHNR, CDR2 FQNEAQ (reference sequence). Written as DNA, the CDR3 is TGTGCCAGCAGGCGTGGACTAGCGGGAGACAATGAGCAGTTCTTC. This gives the protein CASRRGLAGDNEQFF.

The chain uses TRBV9 and TRBJ1-5; D is perhaps TRBD1 (5 bases). The germline V gene has CDR1 SGDLS and CDR2 YYNGEE. The germline V and J ends were trimmed by 3 bases and 7 bases, with 17 bases remaining between them. CDR3 length equals 15 residues. The CDR3 DNA is TGTGCCAGCAGCGCAGAGGATACAGGTGACCAGCCCCAGCATTTT. Translated: CASSAEDTGDQPQHF.

The V gene is TRBV14, the J gene TRBJ2-7; no clear D gene. Per the germline V gene, CDR1 is SGHDN and CDR2 is FVKESK. The V end lost 0 bases, the J end lost 3 bases, and 6 bases lay between the germline ends. CDR3 length: 13 amino acids. This CDR3 is CASSQDFGYEQYF. CDR3 coding DNA: TGTGCCAGCAGCCAAGATTTTGGCTACGAGCAGTACTTC.

V and J are TRBV27 and TRBJ1-4; TRBD1 might be the D (5 bases). Looked up from germline, CDR1 is MNHEY and CDR2 is SMNVEV (reference sequence). The CDR3 runs to 14 residues. Trimming removed 6 bases at V and 4 bases at J, with 12 bases between. CDR3 region: CASRIDRFNEKLFF. In DNA, the CDR3 is TGTGCCAGCAGAATAGACAGATTTAATGAAAAACTGTTTTTT.

V is TRBV7-6 and J is TRBJ2-4; D gene ambiguous. Trimming cost V 5 bases and J 8 bases, with 19 bases left between them. Germline V gene lookup returns CDR1 SGHVS and CDR2 FNYEAQ. CDR3 length equals 15 residues. The CDR3 region has the DNA TGTGCCAGCAGCATCGACGGTCCCCAACGGGACATTCAGTACTTC. Its protein is CASSIDGPQRDIQYF.

The rearrangement links TRBV10-1 to TRBJ2-3; TRBD2 aligns across 9 bases. Germline assignment: CDR1 WNHNN and CDR2 SYGVQD (reference sequence). The CDR3 runs 15 residues. The V and J ends lost 4 bases and 0 bases, in that order; junction bases with no gene match: 2. CDR3 DNA sequence: TGCGCCAGCAGTGGACTAGCGGCTAGCACAGATACGCAGTATTTT. It yields the protein CASSGLAASTDTQYF.

The CDR3 loop reads CASIGLAGNEQFF. The CDR3 coding sequence is TGTGCCAGCATCGGACTAGCGGGCAATGAGCAGTTCTTC. The chain is built from TRBV6-6 and TRBJ2-1; 11 bases fit TRBD2. With V trimmed by 7 bases and J by 6 bases, 2 bases remained unmatched. This CDR3 is 13 amino acids long. Germline CDR1 is MNHNY and CDR2 is SVGAGI (reference sequence).

The J gene is TRBJ2-2, the V gene TRBV7-9, with D tentatively TRBD1 (5 bases). The CDR3 runs to 13 residues. Germline V lookup: CDR1 SEHNR, CDR2 FQNEAQ (reference sequence). The germline V and J ends were trimmed by 7 bases and 1 base, with 7 bases remaining between them. The CDR3 nucleotides read TGTGCCAGCAACCAGGGGAACACCGGGGAGCTGTTTTTT. This encodes CASNQGNTGELFF.